The 28 T cell receptor beta chains given below trace back to one sample, sequenced in a study of blood T cell repertoires in COVID-19. Data came from immunoSEQ multiplex PCR; TCRdb stores just in-frame clones and leaves some out. The top ten hold around 10% of the sample, which has 200,000 to 300,000 clones, around 86% seen once. Sequenced material: peripheral blood. The receptors stem from a man in his forties or fifties who had recovered from COVID-19.

The gene calls are TRBV6-4 and TRBJ1-2, with a possible D match to TRBD1 (6 bases). CDR3 length: 13 amino acids. V was trimmed by 6 bases and J by 5 bases, leaving 13 bases between them. Germline V gene data show CDR1 as MRHNA and CDR2 as SNTAGT. The CDR3 coding sequence is TGTGCCAGCAGGGGGGACACCCCGTATGGCTACACCTTC. Translated, it gives CASRGDTPYGYTF.

This clone was seen only once. J is TRBJ2-3 and V is TRBV11-2; tentative D call: TRBD1 (7 bases). Germline V CDR1 and CDR2: SGHAT, FQNNGV. This CDR3 contains 18 residues. Trimming removed 5 bases from V and 1 base from J, with 22 bases in between. The CDR3 region is CASSQGGLVRARTDTQYF. DNA for the CDR3: TGTGCCAGCAGCCAGGGGGGCTTGGTTAGGGCCCGCACAGATACGCAGTATTTT. Variable domain in full (rest from reference TRBV11-2 and TRBJ2-3): EAGVAQSPRYKIIEKRQSVAFWCNPISGHATLYWYQQILGQGPKLLIQFQNNGVVDDSQLPKDRFSAERLKGVDSTLKIQPAKLEDSAVYLCASSQGGLVRARTDTQYFGPGTRLTVL.

There are a few counts of this clone. The V gene is TRBV3-1 (or the pseudogene TRBV3-2), the J gene TRBJ2-1; 9 positions agree with TRBD2. CDR1 is LGHDT, CDR2 YNNKEL, per germline (reference sequence). V trimming: 9 bases; J trimming: 0 bases; junction bases outside the gene matches: 18. The CDR3 extends over 19 amino acids. Written as DNA, the CDR3 is TGTGCCAGAACGGTGACTAGCGGCTCCGGAAAGGGCTCCTACAATGAGCAGTTCTTC. Its translation: CARTVTSGSGKGSYNEQFF.

Details on this clone: The sample holds other DNA sequences that translate to the same CDR3. V usage is TRBV7-2 and J usage is TRBJ2-3, with 7 bases that match TRBD2. CDR1 and CDR2 (germline): SGHTA, FQGNSA. CDR3 length: 15 amino acids. The trim removed 4 bases at V and 5 bases at J, leaving 9 bases unmatched. The CDR3 reads CASSWGRGGRDTQYF. The CDR3 DNA follows: TGTGCCAGCAGCTGGGGGAGGGGCGGGAGAGATACGCAGTATTTT.

The chain has TRBV10-2 and TRBJ2-1; 11 bases align to TRBD2. Germline V CDR1 and CDR2: WSHSY, SAAADI. The V segment lost 8 bases and the J segment 8 bases; nucleotides outside the gene matches: 8. The CDR3 runs 14 residues. The CDR3 coding sequence is TGCGCCAGCCGACTAGCGGGGTTCCGGTATGAGCAGTTCTTC. As protein: CASRLAGFRYEQFF.

The V and J genes are TRBV7-9 and TRBJ1-5; no reliable D call. Germline CDR1 reads SEHNR; CDR2 reads FQNEAQ (reference sequence). The CDR3 sequence is 14 residues long. Trimming removed 5 bases at V and 1 base at J, with 9 bases between. Here the CDR3 reads CASSVEASNQPQHF. DNA for the CDR3: TGTGCCAGCAGCGTCGAGGCCAGCAATCAGCCCCAGCATTTT.

The rearrangement uses TRBV24-1 and TRBJ1-2; D gene uncertain. The length of the CDR3 is 13 residues. Trimming stripped 5 bases from V and 5 bases from J, with 11 bases between. Germline CDR1 is KGHDR and CDR2 is SFDVKD. The CDR3 nucleotides are TGTGCCACCAGTGCCGGGAATGGATATGGCTACACCTTC. This translates into CATSAGNGYGYTF.

The genes are TRBV29-1 and TRBJ2-1; 8 positions match TRBD2. In germline, CDR1 is SQVTM, CDR2 ANQGSEA. V gave up 6 bases and J gave up 2 bases; unmatched junction bases: 6. CDR3 size: 14 residues. The CDR3 is CSVSGRGAYNEQFF. In DNA, the CDR3 is TGCAGCGTCTCCGGGAGGGGCGCCTACAATGAGCAGTTCTTC.

The genes are TRBV9 and TRBJ2-7, with D tentatively TRBD2 (7 bases). Germline loops: CDR1 SGDLS, CDR2 YYNGEE. V lost 4 bases and J 6 bases, leaving 20 bases between the germline ends. The CDR3 has 15 residues. The CDR3 sequence is CASSPGGGGPLEQYF. CDR3 nucleotides: TGTGCCAGCAGCCCCGGTGGGGGGGGGCCCCTCGAGCAGTACTTC. The full variable domain, completed using reference TRBV9 and TRBJ2-7, is DSGVTQTPKHLITATGQRVTLRCSPRSGDLSVYWYQQSLDQGLQFLIQYYNGEERAKGNILERFSAQQFPDLHSELNLSSLELGDSALYFCASSPGGGGPLEQYFGPGTRLTVT.

The chain is built from TRBV11-2 and TRBJ2-5; TRBD2 matches 7 bases. Trimming cost V 1 base and J 4 bases; bases outside gene matches: 6. Per germline, CDR1 SGHAT and CDR2 FQNNGV. The length of the CDR3 is 15 residues. CDR3 residues: CASSLGDSGAETQYF. For the CDR3, the DNA is TGTGCCAGCAGCTTAGGCGACAGCGGGGCAGAGACCCAGTACTTC.

In the case of this clone: At one end, the junction sequence differs from germline, possibly due to a read error. The chain uses TRBV3-1 (or the pseudogene TRBV3-2) and TRBJ2-3, with D maybe TRBD1 (7 bases). This CDR3 is built from 17 residues. Germline V lookup: CDR1 LGHDT, CDR2 YNNKEL (reference sequence). The DNA of the CDR3 is TGTGCCAGCAGCCTCGCCTCAGGGGGGACTGGCACAGATACGCGGTATTTT. This gives the protein CASSLASGGTGTDTRYF.

This clone appeared a single time. The CDR3, as DNA: TGCAGCGTTGCCAGGGGGAATGAGCAGTTCTTC. The encoded protein is CSVARGNEQFF. The chain couples TRBV29-1 to TRBJ2-1, with TRBD1 identical over 7 bases. The germline V gene has CDR1 SQVTM and CDR2 ANQGSEA. Losses at the gene ends were 4 bases for V and 7 bases for J; bases not matched to a gene: 1. This CDR3 is built from 11 residues.

V gene TRBV19 combines with J gene TRBJ2-7; the D gene is possibly TRBD1 (7 bases). V lost 5 bases, J lost 6 bases, and 14 bases lay in between. This CDR3 spans 13 amino acids. Germline V CDR1 and CDR2: LNHDA, SQIVND (reference sequence). The CDR3 reads CASSPQGGLEQYF. The CDR3 DNA is TGTGCCAGTAGTCCCCAGGGGGGACTCGAGCAGTACTTC.

This chain connects TRBV15 to TRBJ2-1; 7 nucleotides align to TRBD2. CDR1 and CDR2 (germline): LNHNV, YYDKDF (reference sequence). CDR3 length: 15 residues. J was trimmed by 6 bases and V by 4 bases; bases with no gene match: 9. The CDR3 loop reads CATSNRLADLNEQFF. CDR3 nucleotides: TGTGCCACCAGCAACCGACTAGCCGATCTCAATGAGCAGTTCTTC.

The chain combines TRBV10-3 with TRBJ2-6; no firm D call. V was trimmed by 10 bases and J by 0 bases, leaving 7 bases between them. The CDR3 runs to 13 residues. The germline CDR1 and CDR2 sequences are ENHRY and SYGVKD. For the CDR3, the DNA is TGTGCCACTCAGGACTCTGGGGCCAACGTCCTGACTTTC. Translating it yields CATQDSGANVLTF.

The V gene is TRBV10-3, the J gene TRBJ2-1; TRBD1 might be the D (5 bases). In germline, CDR1 is ENHRY, CDR2 SYGVKD. Trimming removed 8 bases from V and 5 bases from J, with 13 bases in between. This CDR3 is 13 amino acids long. The CDR3 DNA reads as TGTGCCATCGGGCAGGGTTCGAACAATGAGCAGTTCTTC. Amino acid sequence: CAIGQGSNNEQFF.

The V gene is TRBV6-1, the J gene TRBJ1-6; unclear D gene. The germline gives CDR1 MNHNS, CDR2 SASEGT. This CDR3 has 14 amino acids. V was clipped by 1 base and J by 7 bases, with 8 bases between them. CDR3 region: CASSEGVGNSPLHF. The CDR3 nucleotides are TGTGCCAGCAGTGAAGGTGTCGGGAATTCACCCCTCCACTTT.

The sample holds a few counts of this clone. The V gene is TRBV2, the J gene TRBJ2-7, with 12 bases matching TRBD1. This CDR3 region has 15 residues. With 4 bases clipped from V and 7 bases from J, the junction kept 8 bases outside the gene matches. CDR1 and CDR2 (germline): SNHLY, FYNNEI. The CDR3 DNA reads TGTGCCAGCAGTGCCCCGGGACAGGGGGCGAAAGAGCAGTACTTC. This translates into CASSAPGQGAKEQYF. Filled out from reference TRBV2 and TRBJ2-7, the complete variable domain reads EPEVTQTPSHQVTQMGQEVILRCVPISNHLYFYWYRQILGQKVEFLVSFYNNEISEKSEIFDDQFSVERPDGSNFTLKIRSTKLEDSAMYFCASSAPGQGAKEQYFGPGTRLTVT.

V and J are TRBV4-3 and TRBJ2-7, with TRBD2 matching over 8 bases. CDR3 length: 14 amino acids. Germline V gene sequence: CDR1 LGHNA, CDR2 YSLEER. V gave up 3 bases and J gave up 2 bases; unmatched junction bases: 3. CDR3 nucleotide sequence: TGCGCCAGCAGCCAGTACGGGGGGGCCTACGAGCAGTACTTC. Its translation is CASSQYGGAYEQYF.

V and J are TRBV19 and TRBJ1-2; 7 bases agree with TRBD1. Looked up from germline, CDR1 is LNHDA and CDR2 is SQIVND (reference sequence). CDR3 length equals 13 residues. V shed 6 bases and J 4 bases; nucleotides not matched to a gene: 5. The CDR3 DNA sequence: TGTGCCAGTAGATGGGGACAGTCCTATGGCTACACCTTC. Translation: CASRWGQSYGYTF.

The chain uses TRBV5-5 and TRBJ2-1; D is unresolved. The CDR3 totals 14 residues. Germline values: CDR1 SGHKS, CDR2 YYEKEE (reference sequence). The germline V and J ends were trimmed by 7 bases and 3 bases, with 14 bases remaining between them. The CDR3 DNA reads TGTGCCAGCTCCCTCCTATCGGGCTACAATGAGCAGTTCTTC. Its protein is CASSLLSGYNEQFF.

This clone was seen only a few times. Here the CDR3 DNA reads TGTGCCAGCAGCTTCCGACAGGGGGCAGGGAATGAGCAGTTCTTC. Translating gives CASSFRQGAGNEQFF. This rearrangement joins TRBV7-6 to TRBJ2-1, with TRBD1 identical over 10 bases. Germline loops: CDR1 SGHVS, CDR2 FNYEAQ. Trimming cost V 3 bases and J 7 bases; bases outside gene matches: 6. The CDR3 length is 15 residues.

This clone was observed a single time. This chain joins TRBV5-1 and TRBJ2-1; D might be TRBD1 (5 bases). The germline V gene encodes CDR1 SGHRS and CDR2 YFSETQ. This CDR3 is built from 14 residues. V was trimmed by 6 bases and J by 5 bases, leaving 15 bases between them. CDR3 residues: CASTHKGINNEQFF. CDR3 nucleotide sequence: TGCGCCAGCACCCATAAGGGGATTAACAATGAGCAGTTCTTC.

The chain is built from TRBV19 and TRBJ1-5; 9 bases fit TRBD1. Germline values: CDR1 LNHDA, CDR2 SQIVND (reference sequence). Germline trimming cut 6 bases from V and 4 bases from J; bases unmatched to any gene: 13. CDR3 length: 17 residues. The chain's CDR3 is CASRPRTGDGWNQPQHF. Written as DNA, the CDR3 is TGTGCCAGTAGACCCCGGACAGGGGACGGCTGGAATCAGCCCCAGCATTTT.

The gene calls are TRBV9 and TRBJ2-1, with TRBD2 matching 14 bases. The germline V gene has CDR1 SGDLS and CDR2 YYNGEE. The J segment lost 7 bases and the V segment lost 3 bases, leaving 9 bases of the junction unmatched. There are 17 residues in the CDR3. The chain's CDR3 is CASSGGLAGVRANEQFF. The CDR3 DNA is TGTGCCAGCAGCGGGGGACTAGCGGGAGTCCGCGCTAATGAGCAGTTCTTC.

In this sample, this clone turned up once. The V gene is TRBV5-1, the J gene TRBJ1-2; D might be TRBD1 (5 bases). The V gene's germline CDR1 is SGHRS and CDR2 YFSETQ. V was shortened by 4 bases and J by 2 bases, with 9 bases between the two germline ends. The CDR3 has 13 residues. This CDR3 reads CASSQGHNYGYTF. For the CDR3, the DNA is TGCGCCAGCAGCCAGGGCCACAACTATGGCTACACCTTC. Full variable domain (outside the CDR3, taken from reference TRBV5-1 and TRBJ1-2): KAGVTQTPRYLIKTRGQQVTLSCSPISGHRSVSWYQQTPGQGLQFLFEYFSETQRNKGNFPGRFSGRQFSNSRSEMNVSTLELGDSALYLCASSQGHNYGYTFGSGTRLTVV.

The rearrangement links TRBV30 to TRBJ1-4; D may be TRBD1 (5 bases). The CDR3 totals 14 residues. Germline V CDR1 and CDR2: GTSNPN, SVGIG (reference sequence). Deletions cut 5 bases from V and 0 bases from J, with 10 bases between. The CDR3 sequence: CAWGHPATNEKLFF. CDR3 nucleotides: TGTGCCTGGGGACACCCAGCAACTAATGAAAAACTGTTTTTT.

The chain recombines TRBV19 with TRBJ1-1, with D possibly matching TRBD1 (5 bases). The CDR3 is 13 amino acids. V was clipped by 4 bases and J by 8 bases, with 14 bases between them. Germline values: CDR1 LNHDA, CDR2 SQIVND (reference sequence). The CDR3 coding sequence is TGTGCCAGTAGTAGGGGGGGAGTCCCAGAAGCTTTCTTT. This sequence encodes CASSRGGVPEAFF.